This is a list of T cell receptor beta chains from one sample in a study of T-cell memory formation after mild COVID-19. TCRdb ran MiXCR on the 5' RACE reads and lists one entry per CDR3 protein. The sample carries around 390,000 distinct CDR3 sequences, 16% recorded once. Sequenced sample: PBMCs or a T cell subset sorted from them (not recorded which). The receptors originated from a man aged 18 to 29 who had mild COVID-19 (a few samples of this study predate the infection). Cell type and time point are not known. CDR3s include the opening cysteine and the closing phenylalanine or tryptophan. Each record gives: D gene, J gene, V gene, clone size, CDR3 DNA, CDR3 protein. The D gene is left open where the match is weak. Where a row states a size, it is once, few, many or the class of an expanded clone; other rows omit it.

.	TRBJ2-5	TRBV29-1	.	TGCAGCGTTGAAGGGACCAGGGGGGACCTGAGAGAGACCCAGTACTTC	CSVEGTRGDLRETQYF
.	TRBJ1-6	TRBV7-8	.	TGTGCCAGCAGCTTAGGGGGGTGGGGTTCACCCCTCCACTTT	CASSLGGWGSPLHF
TRBD2	TRBJ2-7	TRBV5-1	.	TGCGCCAGCAGCCCGAGCGGGACTAGCGGCTCCTACGAGCAGTACTTC	CASSPSGTSGSYEQYF
.	TRBJ1-6	TRBV5-1	many	TGCGCCAGCAGCTCAGACGGAAATAATTCACCCCTCCACTTT	CASSSDGNNSPLHF
.	TRBJ1-6	TRBV5-6	once	TGTGCCAGCAGTCTGTTCCGAGGGCAGTATAATTCACCCCTCCACTTT	CASSLFRGQYNSPLHF
TRBD2	TRBJ2-7	TRBV7-9	few	TGTGCCAGCAGCTTTGCCGGGGAGGGAGAGCAGTACTTC	CASSFAGEGEQYF
.	TRBJ2-2	TRBV7-9	few	TGTGCCAGCAGCCGGGGTAACGGGGAGCTGTTTTTT	CASSRGNGELFF
.	TRBJ2-3	TRBV29-1	.	TGCAGCTTTCGAGCCCCTGGCACAGATACGCAGTATTTT	CSFRAPGTDTQYF
.	TRBJ1-1	TRBV20-1	.	TGCAGTGCTGAGGGGGTCCCGGGGGACACTGAAGCTTTCTTT	CSAEGVPGDTEAFF
.	TRBJ1-1	TRBV5-1	many	TGCGCCAGCGGGCGTGGGATCATGAACACTGAAGCTTTCTTT	CASGRGIMNTEAFF
.	TRBJ2-7	TRBV4-1	.	TGCGCCAGCAGCCAAGCGATAGGGGGGGGATACGAGCAGTACTTC	CASSQAIGGGYEQYF
.	TRBJ2-6	TRBV9	.	TGTGCCAGCAGCTTTTCGGGACGGAGGGTCTCTGGGGCCAACGTCCTGACTTTC	CASSFSGRRVSGANVLTF